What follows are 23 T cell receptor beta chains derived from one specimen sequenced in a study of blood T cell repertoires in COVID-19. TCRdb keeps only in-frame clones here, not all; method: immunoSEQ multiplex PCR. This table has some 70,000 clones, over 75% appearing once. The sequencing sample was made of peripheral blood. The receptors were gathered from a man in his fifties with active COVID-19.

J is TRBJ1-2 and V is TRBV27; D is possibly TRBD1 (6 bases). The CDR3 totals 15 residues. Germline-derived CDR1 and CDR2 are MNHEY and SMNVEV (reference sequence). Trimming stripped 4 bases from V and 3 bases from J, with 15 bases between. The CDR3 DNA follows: TGTGCCAGCAGTTCGCTTGTAGGGGGGGACTATGGCTACACCTTC. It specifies CASSSLVGGDYGYTF.

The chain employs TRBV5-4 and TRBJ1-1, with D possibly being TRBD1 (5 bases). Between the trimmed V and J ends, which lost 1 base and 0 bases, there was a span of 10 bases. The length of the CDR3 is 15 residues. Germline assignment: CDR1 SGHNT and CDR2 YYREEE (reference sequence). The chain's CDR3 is CASSLIGGLNTEAFF. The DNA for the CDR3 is TGTGCCAGCAGCTTGATCGGGGGACTGAACACTGAAGCTTTCTTT.

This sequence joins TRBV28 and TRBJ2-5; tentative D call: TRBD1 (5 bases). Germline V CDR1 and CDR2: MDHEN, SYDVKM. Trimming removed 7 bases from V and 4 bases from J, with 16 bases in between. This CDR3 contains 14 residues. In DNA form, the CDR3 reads TGTGCCAGCAACCTAATAACAGGTCGAGAGACCCAGTACTTC. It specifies CASNLITGRETQYF.

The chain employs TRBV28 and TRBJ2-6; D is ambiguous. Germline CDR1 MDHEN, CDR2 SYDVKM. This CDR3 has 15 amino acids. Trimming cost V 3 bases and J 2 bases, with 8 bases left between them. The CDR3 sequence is CASSLNGPGANVLTF. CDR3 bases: TGTGCCAGCAGTTTGAATGGCCCTGGGGCCAACGTCCTGACTTTC. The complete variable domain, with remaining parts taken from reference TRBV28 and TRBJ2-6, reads DVKVTQSSRYLVKRTGEKVFLECVQDMDHENMFWYRQDPGLGLRLIYFSYDVKMKEKGDIPEGYSVSREKKERFSLILESASTNQTSMYLCASSLNGPGANVLTFGAGSRLTVL.

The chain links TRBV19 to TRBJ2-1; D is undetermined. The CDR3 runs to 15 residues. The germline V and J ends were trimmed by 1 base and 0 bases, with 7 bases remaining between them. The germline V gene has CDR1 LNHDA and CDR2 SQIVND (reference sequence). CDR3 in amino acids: CASSIGPSSYNEQFF. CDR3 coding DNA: TGTGCCAGTAGTATAGGCCCGAGCTCCTACAATGAGCAGTTCTTC.

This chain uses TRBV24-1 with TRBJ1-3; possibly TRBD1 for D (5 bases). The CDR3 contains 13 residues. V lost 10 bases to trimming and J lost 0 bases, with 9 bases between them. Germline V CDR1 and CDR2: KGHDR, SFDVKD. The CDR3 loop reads CATRGSSGNTIYF. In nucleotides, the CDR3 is TGTGCCACGCGGGGCTCCTCTGGAAACACCATATATTTT.

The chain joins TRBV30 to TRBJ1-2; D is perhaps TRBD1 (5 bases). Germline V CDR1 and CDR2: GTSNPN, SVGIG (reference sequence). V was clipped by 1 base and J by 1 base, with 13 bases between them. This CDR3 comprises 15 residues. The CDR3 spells CAWSGITGDNYGYTF. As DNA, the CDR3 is TGTGCCTGGAGTGGAATCACAGGCGATAACTATGGCTACACCTTC.

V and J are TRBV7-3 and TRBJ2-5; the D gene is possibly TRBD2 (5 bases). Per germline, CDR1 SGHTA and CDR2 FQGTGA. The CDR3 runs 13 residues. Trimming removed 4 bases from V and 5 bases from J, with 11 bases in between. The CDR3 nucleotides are TGTGCCAGCAGCTCCGACTCGGGGGAGACCCAGTACTTC. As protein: CASSSDSGETQYF. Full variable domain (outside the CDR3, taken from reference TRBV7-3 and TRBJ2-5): GAGVSQTPSNKVTEKGKYVELRCDPISGHTALYWYRQSLGQGPEFLIYFQGTGAADDSGLPNDRFFAVRPEGSVSTLKIQRTERGDSAVYLCASSSDSGETQYFGPGTRLLVL.

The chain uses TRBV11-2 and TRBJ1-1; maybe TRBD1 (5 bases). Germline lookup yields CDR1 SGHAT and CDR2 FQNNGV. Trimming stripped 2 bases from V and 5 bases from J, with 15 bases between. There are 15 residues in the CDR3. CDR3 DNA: TGTGCCAGCAGCTTACAAATCCAGGGAGGAACTGAAGCTTTCTTT. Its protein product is CASSLQIQGGTEAFF.

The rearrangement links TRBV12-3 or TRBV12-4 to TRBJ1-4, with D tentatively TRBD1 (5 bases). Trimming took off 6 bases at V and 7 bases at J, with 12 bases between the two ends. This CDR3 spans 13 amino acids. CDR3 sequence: CASSPGLGEKLFF. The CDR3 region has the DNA TGTGCCAGCAGCCCGGGACTCGGTGAAAAACTGTTTTTT.

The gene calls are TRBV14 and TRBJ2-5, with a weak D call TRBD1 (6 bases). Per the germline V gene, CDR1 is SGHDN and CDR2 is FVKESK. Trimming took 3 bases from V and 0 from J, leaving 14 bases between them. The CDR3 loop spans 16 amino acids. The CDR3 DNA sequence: TGTGCCAGCAGCCATGGGGACAAAAGGTACCAAGAGACCCAGTACTTC. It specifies CASSHGDKRYQETQYF.

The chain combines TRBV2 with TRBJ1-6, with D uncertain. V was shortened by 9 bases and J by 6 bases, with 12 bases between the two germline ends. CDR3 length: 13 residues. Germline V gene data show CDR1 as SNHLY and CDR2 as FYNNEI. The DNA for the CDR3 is TGTGCCAGAGCCGGGATGATTAATTCACCCCTCCACTTT. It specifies CARAGMINSPLHF.

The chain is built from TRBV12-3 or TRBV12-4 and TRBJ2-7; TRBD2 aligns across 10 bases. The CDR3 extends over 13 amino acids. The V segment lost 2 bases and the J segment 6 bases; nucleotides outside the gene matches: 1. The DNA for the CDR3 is TGTGCCAGCAGTTTAAGCGGGAGGGGCGAGCAGTACTTC. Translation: CASSLSGRGEQYF.

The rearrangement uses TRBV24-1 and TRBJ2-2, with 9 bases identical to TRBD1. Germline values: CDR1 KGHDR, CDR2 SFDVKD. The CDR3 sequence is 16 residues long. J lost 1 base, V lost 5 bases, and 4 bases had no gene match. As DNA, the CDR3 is TGTGCCACCAGTGGGGGACAGGGCTTGAACACCGGGGAGCTGTTTTTT. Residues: CATSGGQGLNTGELFF.

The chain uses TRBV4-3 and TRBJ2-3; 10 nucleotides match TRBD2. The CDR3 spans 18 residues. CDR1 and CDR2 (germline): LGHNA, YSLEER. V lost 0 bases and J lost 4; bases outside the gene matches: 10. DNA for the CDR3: TGCGCCAGCAGCCAAGAGGACATAGCGGGGGGCCTGCCAGATACGCAGTATTTT. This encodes CASSQEDIAGGLPDTQYF.

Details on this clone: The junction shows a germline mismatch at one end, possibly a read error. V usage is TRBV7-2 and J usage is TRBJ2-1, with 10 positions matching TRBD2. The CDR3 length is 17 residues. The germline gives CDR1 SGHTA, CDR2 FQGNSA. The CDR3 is CASSPTGSGRAYNEQFF. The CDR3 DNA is TGTGCCAGCAGCCCGACGGGAAGCGGGAGGGCCTATAATGAGCAGTTCTTC. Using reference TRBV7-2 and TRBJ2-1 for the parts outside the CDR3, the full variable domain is GAGVSQSPSNKVTEKGKDVELRCDPISGHTALYWYRQSLGQGLEFLIYFQGNSAPDKSGLPSDRFSAERTGGSVSTLTIQRTQQEDSAVYLCASSPTGSGRAYNEQFFGPGTRLTVL.

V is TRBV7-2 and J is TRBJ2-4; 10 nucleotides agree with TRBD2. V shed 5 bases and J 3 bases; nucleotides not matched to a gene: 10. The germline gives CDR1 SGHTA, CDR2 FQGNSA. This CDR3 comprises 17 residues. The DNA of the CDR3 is TGTGCCAGCAGCCCCCAGGGGGCTAGCGGGGGCAAAAACATTCAGTACTTC. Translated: CASSPQGASGGKNIQYF.

The CDR3 sequence is CASSLDPGTSGRASCEQYF. As DNA, the CDR3 is TGTGCCAGCAGTTTGGACCCCGGGACTAGCGGGAGGGCCTCATGCGAGCAGTACTTC. The rearrangement uses TRBV27 and TRBJ2-7, with TRBD2 matching 16 bases. Germline loops: CDR1 MNHEY, CDR2 SMNVEV (reference sequence). With V trimmed by 3 bases and J by 6 bases, 14 bases remained unmatched. There are 19 residues in the CDR3.

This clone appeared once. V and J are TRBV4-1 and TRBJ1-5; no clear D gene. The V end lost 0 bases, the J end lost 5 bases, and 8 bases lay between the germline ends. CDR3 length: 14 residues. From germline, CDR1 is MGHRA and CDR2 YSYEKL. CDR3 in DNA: TGCGCCAGCAGCCAAGATCGAGGGTATCAGCCCCAGCATTTT. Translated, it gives CASSQDRGYQPQHF.

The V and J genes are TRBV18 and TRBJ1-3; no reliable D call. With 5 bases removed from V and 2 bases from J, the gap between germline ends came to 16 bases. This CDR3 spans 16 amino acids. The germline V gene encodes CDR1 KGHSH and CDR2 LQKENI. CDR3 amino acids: CASSASAGNAGNTIYF. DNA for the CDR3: TGTGCCAGCTCAGCATCGGCGGGGAATGCTGGAAACACCATATATTTT. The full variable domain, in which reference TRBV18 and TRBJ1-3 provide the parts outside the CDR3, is NAGVMQNPRHLVRRRGQEARLRCSPMKGHSHVYWYRQLPEEGLKFMVYLQKENIIDESGMPKERFSAEFPKEGPSILRIQQVVRGDSAAYFCASSASAGNAGNTIYFGEGSWLTVV.

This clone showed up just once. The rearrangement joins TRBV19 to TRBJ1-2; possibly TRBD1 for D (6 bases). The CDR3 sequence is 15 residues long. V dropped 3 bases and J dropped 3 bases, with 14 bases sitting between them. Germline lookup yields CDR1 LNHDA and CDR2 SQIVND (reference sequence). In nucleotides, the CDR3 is TGTGCCAGTAGTATCAGTCAGGGGATCGACTATGGCTACACCTTC. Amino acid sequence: CASSISQGIDYGYTF.

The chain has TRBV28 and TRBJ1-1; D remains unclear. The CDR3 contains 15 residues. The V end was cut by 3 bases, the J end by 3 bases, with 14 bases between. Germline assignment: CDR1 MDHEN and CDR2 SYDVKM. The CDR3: CASSFLGFRDTEAFF. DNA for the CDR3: TGTGCCAGCAGTTTTCTCGGATTTCGGGACACTGAAGCTTTCTTT.

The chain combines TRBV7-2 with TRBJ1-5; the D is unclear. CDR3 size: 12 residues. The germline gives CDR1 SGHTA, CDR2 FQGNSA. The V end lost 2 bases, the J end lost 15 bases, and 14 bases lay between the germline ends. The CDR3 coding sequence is TGTGCCAGCAGCTTAATGCGGGAAATTTTGCATTTT. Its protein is CASSLMREILHF.